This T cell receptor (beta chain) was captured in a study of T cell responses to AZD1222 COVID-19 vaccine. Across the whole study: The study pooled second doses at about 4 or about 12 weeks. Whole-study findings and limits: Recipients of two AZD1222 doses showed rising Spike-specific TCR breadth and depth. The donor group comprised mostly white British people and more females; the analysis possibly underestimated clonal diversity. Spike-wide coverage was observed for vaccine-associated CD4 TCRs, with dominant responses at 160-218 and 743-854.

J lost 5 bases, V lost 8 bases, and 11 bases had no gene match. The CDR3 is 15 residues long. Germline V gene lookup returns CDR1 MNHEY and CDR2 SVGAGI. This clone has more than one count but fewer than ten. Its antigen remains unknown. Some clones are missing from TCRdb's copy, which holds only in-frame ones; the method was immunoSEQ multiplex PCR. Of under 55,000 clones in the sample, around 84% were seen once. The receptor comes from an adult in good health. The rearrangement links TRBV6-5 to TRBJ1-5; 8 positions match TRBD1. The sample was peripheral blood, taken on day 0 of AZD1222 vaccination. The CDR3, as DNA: TGTGCCAGCCGGGAGACAGGGGCCAGCTATCAGCCCCAGCATTTT. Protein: CASRETGASYQPQHF.